The 10 T cell receptor beta chains below were found in one sample sequenced in a study of vaccination effects on CD4 cells after COVID-19. Assay used: immunoSEQ multiplex PCR; TCRdb lists only in-frame clones, some missing. This sample has 57,000 or so clones, with less than 80% found just once. Their recognized antigens are unknown. With the ViraFEST assay, the study expanded antigen-specific CD4+ T cells using viral peptide pools, then sequenced them. Isolating CD4+ T cells followed approximately 10 days of culture. Each participant received a vaccine that was either BNT162b2 or mRNA-1273, given as two doses. Sequenced material: CD4+ T cells from PBMCs cultured with HCoV-229E spike peptides, taken after COVID-19 vaccination. The receptors shown here come from a human donor who received a COVID-19 vaccine.

This rearrangement joins TRBV12-3 or TRBV12-4 to TRBJ1-2, with no clear D. Trimming took 6 bases from V and 2 from J, leaving 10 bases between them. There are 13 residues in the CDR3. CDR3 sequence: CASSSGVNYGYTF. CDR3 DNA sequence: TGTGCCAGCAGCTCTGGGGTGAACTATGGCTACACCTTC.

The chain couples TRBV19 to TRBJ1-5; weak D call: TRBD1 (5 bases). The V gene's germline CDR1 is LNHDA and CDR2 SQIVND (reference sequence). The V end lost 0 bases, the J end lost 3 bases, and 9 bases lay between the germline ends. The CDR3 sequence is 15 residues long. The CDR3 DNA follows: TGTGCCAGTAGTATAGAGGGGGGGTTCAATCAGCCCCAGCATTTT. This gives the protein CASSIEGGFNQPQHF.

With respect to this clone: One end of the junction is discordant with germline, which a read error may explain. The gene calls are TRBV5-1 and TRBJ1-2, with 7 bases identical to TRBD1. This CDR3 has 14 residues. The V gene's germline CDR1 is SGHRS and CDR2 YFSETQ. CDR3 loop: CASSSQSQDRIYSF. The CDR3 region has the DNA TGCGCCAGCAGCTCCCAATCTCAGGACAGGATTTATTCCTTC.

V usage is TRBV5-5 and J usage is TRBJ1-5; no firm D call. The V end lost 3 bases, the J end lost 0 bases, and 7 bases lay between the germline ends. The CDR3 consists of 14 residues. CDR1 is SGHKS, CDR2 YYEKEE, per germline (reference sequence). CDR3 in amino acids: CASSYSLSNQPQHF. The CDR3 DNA is TGTGCCAGCAGCTACAGTCTTAGCAATCAGCCCCAGCATTTT.

This chain uses TRBV6-1 with TRBJ1-6; maybe TRBD1 (6 bases). This CDR3 contains 15 residues. Germline V CDR1 and CDR2: MNHNS, SASEGT. Trimming pared 0 bases from V and 10 bases from J, leaving 13 bases between. CDR3 nucleotide sequence: TGTGCCAGCAGTGAAGCGGTTGGGGGGCAGTCACCCCTCCACTTT. Translating gives CASSEAVGGQSPLHF.

The gene calls are TRBV11-3 and TRBJ1-2; D may be TRBD1 (6 bases). Trimming left V 5 bases short and J 8 bases short, with 21 bases between. CDR1 is SGHNT and CDR2 is YENEEA in the germline V gene. The CDR3 spans 15 residues. CDR3 sequence (DNA): TGTGCCAGCAGCCGAGGCTGTAAGGGGGATAGGGGCTACACCTTC. It yields the protein CASSRGCKGDRGYTF.

The chain carries TRBV5-6 and TRBJ2-7; TRBD1 matches 7 bases. The CDR3 has 16 amino acids. Trimming at V came to 2 bases and at J to 4 bases, leaving 12 bases not matched to a gene. The germline V gene has CDR1 SGHDT and CDR2 YYEEEE. The CDR3 loop is CASSFYRGLSGYEQYV. The CDR3, as DNA: TGTGCCAGCAGCTTTTACAGGGGCCTCTCTGGGTACGAGCAGTACGTC.

As for this clone: This sample includes further DNA sequences coding for the same CDR3. The rearrangement links TRBV2 to TRBJ1-3, with a weak D call TRBD1 (5 bases). Germline assignment: CDR1 SNHLY and CDR2 FYNNEI. The CDR3 spans 14 residues. The ends were cut back, 4 bases at V and 4 bases at J, with 11 bases in the middle. The CDR3 sequence: CASSGQGLGNTIYF. The CDR3 DNA is TGTGCCAGCAGTGGTCAGGGCCTCGGAAACACCATATATTTT.

This clone showed up just once. CDR3 in DNA: TGTGCCAGCAGCTTGTTAAGCTACACGGGTTCACCCCTCCACTTT. Amino acids: CASSLLSYTGSPLHF. This rearrangement joins TRBV5-8 to TRBJ1-6, with D unresolved. There are 15 residues in the CDR3. The germline V gene has CDR1 SGHTS and CDR2 YDEGEE. V was cut by 1 base and J by 9 bases, with 14 bases left in between. The full variable domain, completed using reference TRBV5-8 and TRBJ1-6, is EAGVTQSPTHLIKTRGQQATLRCSPISGHTSVYWYQQALGLGLQFLLWYDEGEERNRGNFPPRFSGRQFPNYSSELNVNALELEDSALYLCASSLLSYTGSPLHFGNGTRLTVT.

This CDR3 is CASSGTGVQPQHF. In DNA form, the CDR3 reads TGTGCCAGCAGTGGGACAGGGGTGCAGCCCCAGCATTTT. This sequence joins TRBV6-6 and TRBJ1-5, with TRBD1 identical over 10 bases. The CDR3 is made up of 13 amino acids. V lost 5 bases to trimming and J lost 7 bases; unmatched junction nucleotides: 2. Germline assignment: CDR1 MNHNY and CDR2 SVGAGI (reference sequence).